This TCR beta chain comes out of a study of blood T cell repertoires in COVID-19. Study details: Acute-phase and convalescent COVID-19 samples originated in the United States, Italy and Spain. T cells, B-cell-depleted T cells, or PBMCs supplied cDNA or gDNA.

Followed over time, Seattle patients had been enrolled while infection was active. In the authors' methods: Estimation of nucleated cell counts was performed using reference gene primer amplification. Profiling relied on immunoSEQ multiplex PCR, and the TCRdb table lists in-frame clones only, not all of them. That table furnishes V, J and clone size, whereas the DNA furnished D and trimming. The data hold about 240,000 clones, with around four fifths observed a single time. Trimming left V 0 bases short and J 4 bases short, with 8 bases between. CDR3 length: 14 residues. Germline values: CDR1 KGHSH, CDR2 LQKENI.

The TCR comes from a woman of 80 years or more with COVID-19, enrolled during active disease. The V and J genes are TRBV18 and TRBJ2-3; weak D call: TRBD2 (5 bases). The sequenced sample was peripheral blood. The CDR3 sequence: CASSPPGVSDTQYF. Here the CDR3 DNA reads TGTGCCAGCTCACCACCCGGGGTTTCAGATACGCAGTATTTT.